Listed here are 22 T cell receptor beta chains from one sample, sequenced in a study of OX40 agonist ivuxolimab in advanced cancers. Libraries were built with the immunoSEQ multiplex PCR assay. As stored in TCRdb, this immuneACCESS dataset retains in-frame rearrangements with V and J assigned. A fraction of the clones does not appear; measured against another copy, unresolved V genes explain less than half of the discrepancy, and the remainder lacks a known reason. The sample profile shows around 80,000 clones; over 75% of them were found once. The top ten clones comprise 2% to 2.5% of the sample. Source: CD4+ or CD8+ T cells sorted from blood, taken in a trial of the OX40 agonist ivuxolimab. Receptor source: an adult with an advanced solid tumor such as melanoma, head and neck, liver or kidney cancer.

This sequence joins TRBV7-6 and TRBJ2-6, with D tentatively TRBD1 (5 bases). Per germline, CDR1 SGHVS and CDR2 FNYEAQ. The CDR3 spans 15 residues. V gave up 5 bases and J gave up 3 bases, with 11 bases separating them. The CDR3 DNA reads TGTGCCAGCAGCCCTCAGGGAAATGGGGCCAACGTCCTGACTTTC. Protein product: CASSPQGNGANVLTF.

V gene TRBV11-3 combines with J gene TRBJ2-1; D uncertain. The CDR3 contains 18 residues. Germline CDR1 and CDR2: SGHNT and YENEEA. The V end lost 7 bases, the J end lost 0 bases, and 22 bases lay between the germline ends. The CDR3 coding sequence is TGTGCCAGCACCCCAAGAAATGGGCTCCGAAGCTCCTACAATGAGCAGTTCTTC. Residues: CASTPRNGLRSSYNEQFF.

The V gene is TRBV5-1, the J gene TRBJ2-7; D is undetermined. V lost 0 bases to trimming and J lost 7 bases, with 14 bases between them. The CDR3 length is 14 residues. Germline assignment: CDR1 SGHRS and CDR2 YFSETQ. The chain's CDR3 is CASSLANQRWEQYF. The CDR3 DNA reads TGCGCCAGCAGCTTGGCCAATCAGCGCTGGGAGCAGTACTTC.

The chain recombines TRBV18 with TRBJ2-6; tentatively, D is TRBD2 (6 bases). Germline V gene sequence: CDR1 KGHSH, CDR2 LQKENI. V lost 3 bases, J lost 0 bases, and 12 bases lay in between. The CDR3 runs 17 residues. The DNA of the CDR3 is TGTGCCAGCTCACCGGCAGGGAGGCCCTCTGGGGCCAACGTCCTGACTTTC. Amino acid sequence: CASSPAGRPSGANVLTF.

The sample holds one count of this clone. This CDR3 reads CASSSHPSSTNTGELFF. CDR3 in DNA: TGTGCCAGCAGCTCCCACCCTTCTAGCACGAACACCGGGGAGCTGTTTTTT. This sequence joins TRBV5-4 and TRBJ2-2, with a tentative D call TRBD2 (5 bases). The germline gives CDR1 SGHNT, CDR2 YYREEE (reference sequence). V dropped 3 bases and J dropped 0 bases, with 15 bases sitting between them. The CDR3 covers 17 residues.

Here the CDR3 reads CASPFRADDLYQETQYF. The CDR3 bases are TGTGCCAGCCCCTTCCGGGCGGACGATCTGTACCAAGAGACCCAGTACTTC. This chain uses TRBV21-1 with TRBJ2-5. TRBV21-1 is classified as a pseudogene. The CDR3 sequence is 17 residues long.

For the CDR3, the DNA is TGTGCCAGCAGTCCAACTAGACTAGCGGGAGGAGGCCCGAGTTCGCAGTATTTT. Protein sequence: CASSPTRLAGGGPSSQYF. The chain has TRBV27 and TRBJ2-3; 13 bases align to TRBD2. V shed 5 bases and J 10 bases; nucleotides not matched to a gene: 18. Per germline, CDR1 MNHEY and CDR2 SMNVEV (reference sequence). This CDR3 has 18 amino acids.

The CDR3 reads CASRNKDRAYGYTF. DNA for the CDR3: TGTGCCAGCAGAAACAAGGACAGGGCCTATGGCTACACCTTC. The chain joins TRBV28 to TRBJ1-2; 8 positions agree with TRBD1. Germline V gene lookup returns CDR1 MDHEN and CDR2 SYDVKM. This CDR3 has 14 residues. Trimming at V came to 6 bases and at J to 4 bases, leaving 7 bases not matched to a gene.

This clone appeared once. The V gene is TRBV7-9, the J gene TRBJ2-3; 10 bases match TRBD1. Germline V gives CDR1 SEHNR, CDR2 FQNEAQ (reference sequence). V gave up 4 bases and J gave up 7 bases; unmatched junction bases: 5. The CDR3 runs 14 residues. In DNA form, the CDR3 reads TGTGCCAGCAGCTCCGGGACAGGGGAGCATACGCAGTATTTT. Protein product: CASSSGTGEHTQYF.

CDR3 residues: CASSLAGQSTQYF. CDR3 bases: TGCGCCAGCAGCTTGGCGGGGCAAAGTACGCAGTATTTT. The chain combines TRBV5-1 with TRBJ2-3; D possibly matches TRBD1 or TRBD2 (5 bases each). The CDR3 consists of 13 residues. Germline-derived CDR1 and CDR2 are SGHRS and YFSETQ. Trimming cost V 0 bases and J 8 bases, with 10 bases left between them.

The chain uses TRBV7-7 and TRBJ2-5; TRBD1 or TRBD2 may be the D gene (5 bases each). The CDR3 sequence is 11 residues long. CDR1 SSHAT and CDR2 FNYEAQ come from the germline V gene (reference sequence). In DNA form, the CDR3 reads TGTGCTGCAGGGTCTGGGAGGACCCAGTACTTC. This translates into CAAGSGRTQYF.

The CDR3 DNA sequence: TGTGCCAGCAGGACTAGCGGGAGTATGCAGTTCTTC. This translates into CASRTSGSMQFF. V and J are TRBV2 and TRBJ2-1; 12 nucleotides line up with TRBD2. Germline-derived CDR1 and CDR2 are SNHLY and FYNNEI. The CDR3 loop spans 12 amino acids. Trimming cost V 6 bases and J 12 bases; bases outside gene matches: 3.

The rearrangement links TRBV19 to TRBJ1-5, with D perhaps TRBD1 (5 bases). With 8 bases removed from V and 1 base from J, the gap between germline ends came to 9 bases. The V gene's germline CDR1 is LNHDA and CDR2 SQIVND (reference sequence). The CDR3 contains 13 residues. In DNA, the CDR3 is TGTGCCAGTGGTCGGGACAGCAATCAGCCCCAGCATTTT. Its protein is CASGRDSNQPQHF.

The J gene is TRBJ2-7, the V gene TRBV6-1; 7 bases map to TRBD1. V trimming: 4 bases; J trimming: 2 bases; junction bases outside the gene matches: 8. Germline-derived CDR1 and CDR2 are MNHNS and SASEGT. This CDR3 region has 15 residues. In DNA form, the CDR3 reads TGTGCCAGCAGTGGGCCCGGGACAGCCGCCTACGAGCAGTACTTC. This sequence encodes CASSGPGTAAYEQYF.

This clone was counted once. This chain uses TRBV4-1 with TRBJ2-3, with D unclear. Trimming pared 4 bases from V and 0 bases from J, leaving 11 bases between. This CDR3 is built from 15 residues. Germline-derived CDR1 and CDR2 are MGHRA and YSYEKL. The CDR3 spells CASSLAPHSTDTQYF. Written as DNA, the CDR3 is TGCGCCAGCAGCCTCGCCCCCCATAGCACAGATACGCAGTATTTT.

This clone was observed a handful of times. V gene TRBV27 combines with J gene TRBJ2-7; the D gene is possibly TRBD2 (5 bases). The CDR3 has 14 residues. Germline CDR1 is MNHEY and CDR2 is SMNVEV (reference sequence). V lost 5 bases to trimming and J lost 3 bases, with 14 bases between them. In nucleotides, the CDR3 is TGTGCCAGCAGTAAAGCACGGGGAAGCTACGAGCAGTACTTC. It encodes CASSKARGSYEQYF.

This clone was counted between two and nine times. The CDR3 here is CAWSRRGNEKLFF. Written as DNA, the CDR3 is TGTGCCTGGAGCAGAAGGGGTAATGAAAAACTGTTTTTT. V and J are TRBV30 and TRBJ1-4, with D possibly TRBD1 on 5 matching bases. Germline assignment: CDR1 GTSNPN and CDR2 SVGIG (reference sequence). The length of the CDR3 is 13 residues. V lost 3 bases, J lost 4 bases, and 9 bases lay in between.

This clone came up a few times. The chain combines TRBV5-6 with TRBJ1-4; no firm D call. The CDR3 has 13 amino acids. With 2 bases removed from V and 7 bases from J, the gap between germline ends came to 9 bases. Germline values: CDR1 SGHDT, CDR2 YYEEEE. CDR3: CASSFLGSEKLFF. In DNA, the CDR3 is TGTGCCAGCAGCTTTTTAGGTTCTGAAAAACTGTTTTTT.

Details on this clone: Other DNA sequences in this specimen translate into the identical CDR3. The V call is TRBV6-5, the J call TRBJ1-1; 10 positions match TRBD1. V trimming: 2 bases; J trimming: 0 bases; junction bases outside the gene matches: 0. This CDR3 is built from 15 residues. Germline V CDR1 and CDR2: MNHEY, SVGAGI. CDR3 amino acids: CASSYGTGVNTEAFF. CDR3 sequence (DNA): TGTGCCAGCAGTTACGGGACAGGGGTGAACACTGAAGCTTTCTTT.

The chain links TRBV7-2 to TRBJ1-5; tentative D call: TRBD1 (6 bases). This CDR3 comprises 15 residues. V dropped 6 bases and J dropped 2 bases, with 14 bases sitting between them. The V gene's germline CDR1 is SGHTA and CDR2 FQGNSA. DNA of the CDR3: TGTGCCAGCAGACGGGACGGGGGGCGCAATCAGCCCCAGCATTTT. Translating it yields CASRRDGGRNQPQHF.

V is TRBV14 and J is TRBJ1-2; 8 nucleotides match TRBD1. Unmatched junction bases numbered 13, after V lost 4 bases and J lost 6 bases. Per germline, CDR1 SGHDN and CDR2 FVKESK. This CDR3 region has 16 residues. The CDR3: CASSPRIRQGSDGYTF. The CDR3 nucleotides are TGTGCCAGCAGCCCTAGGATCCGACAGGGGAGCGATGGCTACACCTTC.

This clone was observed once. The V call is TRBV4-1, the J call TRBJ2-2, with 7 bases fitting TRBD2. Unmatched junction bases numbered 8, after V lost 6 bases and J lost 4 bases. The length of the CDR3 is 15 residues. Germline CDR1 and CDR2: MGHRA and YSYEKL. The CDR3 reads CASRMAGAGTGELFF. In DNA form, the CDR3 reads TGCGCCAGCAGGATGGCGGGAGCGGGCACCGGGGAGCTGTTTTTT.